A selection of T cell receptor beta chains follows, all from one sample in a study of chemoradiotherapy in HPV16-positive cancers. Produced via immunoSEQ multiplex PCR; TCRdb's table is partial and in-frame only. The table lists roughly 25,000 clones, roughly 94% of them singletons. This material was acquired from a patient who underwent chemoradiotherapy. These receptors came from a human donor with HPV-associated anogenital cancer. CDR3s include the opening cysteine and the closing phenylalanine or tryptophan. A D gene is named only where the DNA matches it firmly.

J | D | V | CDR3 | DNA
TRBJ2-5 | NA | TRBV7-2 | CASSPTPGYQETQYF | TGTGCCAGCAGCCCAACCCCGGGGTATCAAGAGACCCAGTACTTC
TRBJ2-7 | NA | TRBV5-1 | CASSLAPTASYEQYF | TGCGCCAGCAGCTTGGCCCCGACAGCATCCTACGAGCAGTACTTC
TRBJ1-3 | NA | TRBV11-2 | CASSLRTSSGNTIYF | TGTGCCAGCAGCTTACGTACGAGCTCTGGAAACACCATATATTTT
TRBJ1-5 | NA | TRBV7-2 | CASSPPGQPQHF | TGTGCCAGCTCACCCCCCGGGCAGCCCCAGCATTTT
TRBJ1-4 | NA | TRBV2 | CASSEFGVTNEKLFF | TGTGCCAGCAGTGAATTTGGGGTTACTAATGAAAAACTGTTTTTT
TRBJ2-7 | NA | TRBV5-6 | CASSLDGPYEQYF | TGTGCCAGCAGCTTGGACGGCCCCTACGAGCAGTACTTC
TRBJ1-6 | NA | TRBV6-5 | CASSAWGGNNSPLHF | TGTGCCAGCAGCGCGTGGGGGGGCAACAATTCACCCCTCCACTTT
TRBJ1-6 | NA | TRBV6-5 | CASRWSRGDVTLHF | TGTGCCAGCAGGTGGAGCAGGGGAGATGTCACCCTCCACTTT
TRBJ1-5 | TRBD1 | TRBV28 | CASRPTGMVGNQPQHF | TGTGCCAGCAGACCGACAGGGATGGTAGGCAATCAGCCCCAGCATTTT
TRBJ2-3 | TRBD2 | TRBV5-1 | CASSLDLAGGPLDTQYF | TGCGCCAGCAGCTTGGATTTAGCGGGAGGCCCATTAGATACGCAGTATTTT